Included here is one T cell receptor (beta chain) sequence, with context. The antigen remains undetermined. Some clones are missing from TCRdb's copy, which holds only in-frame ones; the method was immunoSEQ multiplex PCR. The table shows roughly 130,000 clones, with roughly 89% occurring only once. This sample is drawn from a study of cytomegalovirus exposure and HLA in healthy donors. Across the study: The 95 to 150 validation repertoires, a later analysis reported, used the same platform as the approximately 700 first-cohort repertoires.

Study results and limitations: Associated with cytomegalovirus, according to the listing, were some 180 TCR beta chains. In vitro assays verified that a few CMV-associated chains recognized CMV antigens specifically. Most TCR sequences were rare, but some public TCRs occurred in many donors.

This TCR derives from a young woman in good health and CMV-seropositive. The sequenced sample was PBMCs.

CDR3 sequence: CASTGTGVHEQYF. DNA for the CDR3: TGTGCCAGCACCGGGACAGGGGTCCACGAGCAGTACTTC. The chain combines TRBV6-1 with TRBJ2-7; TRBD1 aligns across 10 bases. This CDR3 has 13 residues. Germline CDR1 MNHNS, CDR2 SASEGT. Trimming took 7 bases from V and 5 from J; bases not matched to a gene: 5.